This T cell receptor (beta chain) was captured by sequencing in a study of blood T cell repertoires in COVID-19. Per germline, CDR1 MGHRA and CDR2 YSYEKL. Trimming stripped 1 base from V and 0 bases from J, with 11 bases between. This CDR3 comprises 16 residues. Libraries were prepared by immunoSEQ multiplex PCR; TCRdb keeps only in-frame clonotypes and omits some of them. The sample includes roughly 110,000 clones, 88% seen only once; the top ten take more than 7%. The chain has TRBV4-1 and TRBJ2-3; perhaps TRBD2 as D (6 bases). The TCR comes from an older woman who had recovered from COVID-19. Sequencing was carried out using peripheral blood. The CDR3: CASSQGVGSSTDTQYF. CDR3 DNA: TGCGCCAGCAGCCAAGGGGTCGGGAGTAGCACAGATACGCAGTATTTT.